A single sample gave rise to the 21 T cell receptor beta chains below, sequenced in a study of blood T cell repertoires in COVID-19. Data came from immunoSEQ multiplex PCR; TCRdb stores just in-frame clones and leaves some out. The sample yields some 190,000 clones, approximately 84% seen once. Sequenced input: peripheral blood. The receptors originated from a woman of 80 years or more with acute or convalescent COVID-19.

V gene TRBV9 combines with J gene TRBJ1-1; 7 nucleotides align to TRBD1. The CDR3 totals 13 residues. Unmatched junction bases numbered 7, after V lost 3 bases and J lost 8 bases. Germline V gene data show CDR1 as SGDLS and CDR2 as YYNGEE. The CDR3 reads CASSAGRGPEAFF. CDR3 DNA sequence: TGTGCCAGCAGCGCCGGGAGGGGGCCCGAAGCTTTCTTT.

This sequence joins TRBV18 and TRBJ2-3; 8 positions agree with TRBD2. Trimming cost V 3 bases and J 4 bases; bases outside gene matches: 12. This CDR3 region has 17 residues. Germline V gene data show CDR1 as KGHSH and CDR2 as LQKENI. The CDR3 loop is CASSPVGRAGVSDTQYF. Written as DNA, the CDR3 is TGTGCCAGCTCACCGGTCGGTCGAGCGGGAGTATCAGATACGCAGTATTTT.

This sequence joins TRBV2 and TRBJ1-5, with D perhaps TRBD1 (6 bases). Trimming pared 8 bases from V and 7 bases from J, leaving 15 bases between. Per germline, CDR1 SNHLY and CDR2 FYNNEI. This CDR3 spans 13 amino acids. In nucleotides, the CDR3 is TGTGCCAGCGGAATATCACAGGGACAGCCCCAGCATTTT. Translating it yields CASGISQGQPQHF.

The rearrangement joins TRBV7-2 to TRBJ1-1, with D perhaps matching TRBD1 (6 bases). CDR1 and CDR2 from the germline V gene are SGHTA and FQGNSA. CDR3 size: 13 residues. Trimming removed 0 bases at V and 5 bases at J, with 7 bases between. This CDR3 is CASSLAQGTEAFF. The CDR3 DNA is TGTGCCAGCAGCTTAGCGCAGGGGACTGAAGCTTTCTTT.

J is TRBJ1-2 and V is TRBV5-8, with 8 bases identical to TRBD1. Trimming at V came to 5 bases and at J to 4 bases, leaving 7 bases not matched to a gene. Germline V CDR1 and CDR2: SGHTS, YDEGEE. The CDR3 consists of 14 residues. CDR3 protein: CASSSPGTGYGYTF. CDR3 nucleotides: TGTGCCAGCAGTTCACCCGGGACAGGCTATGGCTACACCTTC.

The J gene is TRBJ2-5, the V gene TRBV11-2, with D possibly matching TRBD1 (6 bases). Germline V gives CDR1 SGHAT, CDR2 FQNNGV. The CDR3 loop spans 15 amino acids. V lost 8 bases, J lost 5 bases, and 21 bases lay in between. Here the CDR3 reads CASAWVQGSIETQYF. DNA of the CDR3: TGTGCCAGCGCCTGGGTACAGGGATCGATCGAGACCCAGTACTTC.

This chain uses TRBV19 with TRBJ2-5, with 8 bases fitting TRBD2. CDR3 length equals 19 residues. Germline trimming cut 0 bases from V and 5 bases from J; bases unmatched to any gene: 17. CDR1 is LNHDA, CDR2 SQIVND, per germline (reference sequence). The CDR3 here is CASSIDGRGTAGEGETQYF. CDR3 in DNA: TGTGCCAGTAGTATAGATGGTAGGGGTACAGCGGGAGAGGGGGAGACCCAGTACTTC.

The V call is TRBV18, the J call TRBJ1-2; D is unresolved. The CDR3 spans 18 residues. Germline assignment: CDR1 KGHSH and CDR2 LQKENI. Trimming removed 1 base at V and 5 bases at J, with 23 bases between. The CDR3 coding sequence is TGTGCCAGCTCACCACAGGGAATCCCCCTTCGGGGTGGGTATGGCTACACCTTC. Its protein is CASSPQGIPLRGGYGYTF.

The chain carries TRBV6-5 and TRBJ1-3, with D possibly being TRBD1 (5 bases). There are 13 residues in the CDR3. Trimming shortened V by 2 bases and J by 4 bases, and 6 bases separated the two germline ends. Germline CDR1 MNHEY, CDR2 SVGAGI. CDR3 in amino acids: CASSYRQGNTIYF. CDR3 DNA sequence: TGTGCCAGCAGTTACAGACAGGGAAACACCATATATTTT.

This clone was observed once. This sequence joins TRBV4-1 and TRBJ1-5; 7 bases fit TRBD1. The V and J ends lost 4 bases and 1 base, in that order; junction bases with no gene match: 10. The CDR3 loop spans 17 amino acids. Germline V gene sequence: CDR1 MGHRA, CDR2 YSYEKL. CDR3 region: CASSRTGVGGSNQPQHF. The CDR3 DNA reads as TGCGCCAGCAGCCGCACAGGGGTTGGAGGAAGCAATCAGCCCCAGCATTTT.

The CDR3 protein is CASSPDRRDEKLFF. CDR3 nucleotide sequence: TGTGCCAGCTCACCGGACAGGAGGGACGAAAAACTGTTTTTT. The chain carries TRBV18 and TRBJ1-4, with 7 bases fitting TRBD1. The CDR3 length is 14 residues. J gave up 8 bases and V 3 bases, and 6 bases lay outside the gene matches. From germline, CDR1 is KGHSH and CDR2 LQKENI.

The rearrangement uses TRBV18 and TRBJ2-1; the D is unclear. Germline CDR1 KGHSH, CDR2 LQKENI. The CDR3 extends over 11 amino acids. The germline V and J ends were trimmed by 6 bases and 9 bases, with 9 bases remaining between them. Written as DNA, the CDR3 is TGTGCCAGCTCTCCCAACTCTGAGCAGTTCTTC. Translation gives CASSPNSEQFF.

CDR3 nucleotides: TGTGCCAGCAGCCTGGGACAGGGGACTGGAAACACCATATATTTT. Translation gives CASSLGQGTGNTIYF. The V and J genes are TRBV7-2 and TRBJ1-3, with 10 bases that match TRBD1. Germline loops: CDR1 SGHTA, CDR2 FQGNSA. Trimming took 5 bases from V and 2 from J; bases not matched to a gene: 3. The CDR3 is made up of 15 amino acids.

This chain links TRBV5-4 with TRBJ1-2; 7 bases agree with TRBD1. The CDR3 extends over 15 amino acids. The germline gives CDR1 SGHNT, CDR2 YYREEE (reference sequence). The V and J ends lost 5 bases and 5 bases, in that order; junction bases with no gene match: 12. The CDR3 sequence: CASRSPGQESYGYTF. The CDR3 nucleotides read TGTGCCAGCAGAAGTCCTGGACAGGAATCTTATGGCTACACCTTC.

This chain connects TRBV6-6 to TRBJ1-4; TRBD1 might be the D (5 bases). Germline values: CDR1 MNHNY, CDR2 SVGAGI (reference sequence). Trimming shortened V by 2 bases and J by 2 bases, and 12 bases separated the two germline ends. The CDR3 is 16 residues long. CDR3 residues: CASSYPRVQTNEKLFF. The CDR3 DNA is TGTGCCAGCAGTTACCCCAGGGTTCAGACTAATGAAAAACTGTTTTTT.

J is TRBJ1-5 and V is TRBV9; possible D gene TRBD1, 6 bases. Germline V gene lookup returns CDR1 SGDLS and CDR2 YYNGEE. V was shortened by 4 bases and J by 5 bases, with 13 bases between the two germline ends. The CDR3 consists of 14 residues. The CDR3 loop reads CASSSQGGDQPQHF. The CDR3, as DNA: TGTGCCAGCAGCTCACAAGGGGGGGATCAGCCCCAGCATTTT.

This clone has a single count. The chain combines TRBV7-8 with TRBJ1-1; 7 bases align to TRBD1. The V segment lost 5 bases and the J segment 6 bases; nucleotides outside the gene matches: 12. The CDR3 has 15 residues. Germline CDR1 SGHVS, CDR2 FQNEAQ. CDR3 loop: CASSHFGTESPEAFF. As DNA, the CDR3 is TGTGCCAGCAGCCACTTCGGGACAGAGAGTCCTGAAGCTTTCTTT.

In DNA form, the CDR3 reads TGTGCCAGCAGCAAACTCGAGAAAGCTGGGGGCAGGGTTTGTCGTGATAATTCACCCCTCCACTTT. Protein: CASSKLEKAGGRVCRDNSPLHF. This rearrangement joins TRBV21-1 to TRBJ1-6; TRBD1, the table's D call, was not compared with the DNA. TRBV21-1 is designated a pseudogene. The CDR3 loop spans 22 amino acids.

This chain connects TRBV19 to TRBJ2-2; D is uncertain. The CDR3 is 13 amino acids. The V end was cut by 7 bases, the J end by 8 bases, with 14 bases between. The germline CDR1 and CDR2 sequences are LNHDA and SQIVND (reference sequence). The CDR3 DNA reads as TGTGCCAGTACCCCATTCTCCAGGGGGGAGCTGTTTTTT. Encoded protein: CASTPFSRGELFF.

This clone was picked up a small number of times. V is TRBV4-1 and J is TRBJ2-7; D remains unclear. The CDR3 has 15 amino acids. Germline lookup yields CDR1 MGHRA and CDR2 YSYEKL. V was clipped by 3 bases and J by 4 bases, with 16 bases between them. This CDR3 is CASSHQWAPEYEQYF. CDR3 nucleotides: TGCGCCAGCAGCCATCAATGGGCTCCGGAATACGAGCAGTACTTC.

This chain uses TRBV19 with TRBJ2-3; 12 bases match TRBD2. The CDR3 sequence is 16 residues long. The junction had 14 bases not matched to a gene; V was cut back by 8 bases and J by 8 bases. Per the germline V gene, CDR1 is LNHDA and CDR2 is SQIVND (reference sequence). The CDR3: CASRNGLAGTRSTQYF. The DNA of the CDR3 is TGTGCCAGTCGAAATGGACTAGCGGGAACTCGCTCTACGCAGTATTTT.